What follows are 26 T cell receptor beta chains derived from one specimen sequenced in a study of cytotoxic CD8 clonotypes in ibrutinib-treated CLL. Clones were sequenced by immunoSEQ multiplex PCR, and TCRdb holds only the in-frame ones, with some missing. The sample yields about 130,000 clones, around four fifths seen once. The sequenced sample was PBMCs, obtained after 24 months of ibrutinib treatment. All receptors derive from a human donor with chronic lymphocytic leukemia.

This clone was counted once. This chain joins TRBV27 and TRBJ2-2; D is unresolved. Trimming took off 5 bases at V and 1 base at J, with 2 bases between the two ends. CDR1 and CDR2 from the germline V gene are MNHEY and SMNVEV (reference sequence). The CDR3 length is 12 residues. The CDR3 DNA reads as TGTGCCAGCAGTCTGAACACCGGGGAGCTGTTTTTT. Amino acid sequence: CASSLNTGELFF.

The chain has TRBV5-8 and TRBJ2-7; TRBD1 aligns across 9 bases. CDR3 length equals 15 residues. The ends lost 4 bases at V and 1 base at J; junction bases unmatched: 6. Germline CDR1 SGHTS, CDR2 YDEGEE. CDR3 residues: CASSTGTGRSYEQYF. The CDR3 coding sequence is TGTGCCAGCAGCACCGGGACAGGGCGATCCTACGAGCAGTACTTC.

The table lists this clone with a count of one. The chain carries TRBV27 and TRBJ1-6; D possibly corresponds to TRBD1 (5 bases). The CDR3 loop spans 16 amino acids. From germline, CDR1 is MNHEY and CDR2 SMNVEV (reference sequence). The V gene lost 3 bases and the J gene lost 6 bases, with 15 bases spanning the gap. The chain's CDR3 is CASSFLGVEFNSPLHF. As DNA, the CDR3 is TGTGCCAGCAGTTTCTTGGGGGTGGAATTTAATTCACCCCTCCACTTT.

The chain combines TRBV6-5 with TRBJ2-5; no clear D gene. Looked up from germline, CDR1 is MNHEY and CDR2 is SVGAGI. V lost 2 bases to trimming and J lost 1 base, with 8 bases between them. This CDR3 contains 14 residues. CDR3 DNA sequence: TGTGCCAGCAGTTACGGGCACCGCCAAGAGACCCAGTACTTC. Protein: CASSYGHRQETQYF.

The chain combines TRBV9 with TRBJ1-6; D unclear. Per the germline V gene, CDR1 is SGDLS and CDR2 is YYNGEE. The CDR3 is 15 amino acids. The V end was cut by 2 bases, the J end by 10 bases, with 16 bases between. CDR3 amino acids: CASSVSGGLESPLHF. The CDR3 nucleotides read TGTGCCAGCAGCGTGTCGGGAGGGTTAGAATCACCCCTCCACTTT.

This CDR3 is CASSLGQQGASGYTF. In nucleotides, the CDR3 is TGCGCCAGCAGCTTGGGCCAACAGGGGGCGAGTGGCTACACCTTC. V gene TRBV5-1 combines with J gene TRBJ1-2; 9 bases agree with TRBD1. From germline, CDR1 is SGHRS and CDR2 YFSETQ. CDR3 length equals 15 residues. Unmatched junction bases numbered 7, after V lost 0 bases and J lost 7 bases.

The chain employs TRBV5-1 and TRBJ2-7; 7 bases are shared with TRBD2. Trimming removed 4 bases from V and 6 bases from J; junction bases left unmatched: 10. Per germline, CDR1 SGHRS and CDR2 YFSETQ. The CDR3 runs 14 residues. CDR3 protein: CASSPMAGDLEQYF. The CDR3 nucleotides are TGCGCCAGCAGCCCTATGGCGGGGGATCTCGAGCAGTACTTC.

This clone was seen once. The rearrangement links TRBV7-2 to TRBJ1-2; no definite D call. Looked up from germline, CDR1 is SGHTA and CDR2 is FQGNSA. V lost 0 bases, J lost 0 bases, and 11 bases lay in between. This CDR3 has 16 amino acids. The CDR3 DNA reads as TGTGCCAGCAGCTTAGCGCCAGGAGCTTCTAACTATGGCTACACCTTC. Protein sequence: CASSLAPGASNYGYTF. Based on the CDR3 plus reference TRBV7-2 and TRBJ1-2, the full variable domain is GAGVSQSPSNKVTEKGKDVELRCDPISGHTALYWYRQSLGQGLEFLIYFQGNSAPDKSGLPSDRFSAERTGGSVSTLTIQRTQQEDSAVYLCASSLAPGASNYGYTFGSGTRLTVV.

This clone appeared once. The V gene is TRBV9, the J gene TRBJ1-1, with 9 bases identical to TRBD1. V lost 3 bases to trimming and J lost 0 bases; unmatched junction nucleotides: 6. CDR1 is SGDLS, CDR2 YYNGEE, per germline. The CDR3 totals 16 residues. The CDR3: CASSATGGPMNTEAFF. CDR3 sequence (DNA): TGTGCCAGCAGCGCGACAGGGGGACCAATGAACACTGAAGCTTTCTTT.

V usage is TRBV29-1 and J usage is TRBJ1-1; 7 bases match TRBD1. This CDR3 contains 17 residues. Per the germline V gene, CDR1 is SQVTM and CDR2 is ANQGSEA. Trimming took 6 bases from V and 1 from J; bases not matched to a gene: 17. The CDR3 here is CSVKNRGAVSGNTEAFF. The CDR3 DNA is TGCAGCGTCAAAAACAGGGGAGCAGTGTCGGGGAACACTGAAGCTTTCTTT.

The chain employs TRBV10-3 and TRBJ2-2; 8 positions agree with TRBD1. The CDR3 totals 18 residues. V lost 2 bases, J lost 4 bases, and 12 bases stayed unmatched. In germline, CDR1 is ENHRY, CDR2 SYGVKD. The CDR3 DNA follows: TGTGCCATCAGTGAGCCACCCTCCGGGACAGGACGCACCGGGGAGCTGTTTTTT. Protein product: CAISEPPSGTGRTGELFF.

The rearrangement uses TRBV14 and TRBJ1-5; D perhaps matches TRBD1 (5 bases). CDR3 length equals 13 residues. Germline V gene sequence: CDR1 SGHDN, CDR2 FVKESK. V was clipped by 5 bases and J by 4 bases, with 9 bases between them. CDR3 DNA sequence: TGTGCCAGCAGCTTGGGACTAAATCAGCCCCAGCATTTT. Amino acid sequence: CASSLGLNQPQHF. Complete variable domain (other parts from reference TRBV14 and TRBJ1-5): EAGVTQFPSHSVIEKGQTVTLRCDPISGHDNLYWYRRVMGKEIKFLLHFVKESKQDESGMPNNRFLAERTGGTYSTLKVQPAELEDSGVYFCASSLGLNQPQHFGDGTRLSIL.

This clone was counted many times. The chain is built from TRBV7-3 and TRBJ2-1; D call uncertain. Germline V gene data show CDR1 as SGHTA and CDR2 as FQGTGA. V dropped 2 bases and J dropped 0 bases, with 11 bases sitting between them. The CDR3 is 16 amino acids. CDR3 nucleotide sequence: TGTGCCAGCAGCTTACATCAGTTGAGCTCCTACAATGAGCAGTTCTTC. It codes for CASSLHQLSSYNEQFF.

Many counts were recorded for this clone. This chain links TRBV10-2 with TRBJ1-6; no clear D. V lost 7 bases to trimming and J lost 8 bases, with 9 bases between them. This CDR3 is built from 12 residues. Germline V gene data show CDR1 as WSHSY and CDR2 as SAAADI. The CDR3 loop reads CASTPLDSPLHF. As DNA, the CDR3 is TGCGCCAGCACCCCGTTAGATTCACCCCTCCACTTT.

This clone was counted between two and nine times. The chain links TRBV28 to TRBJ1-5; 7 nucleotides align to TRBD1. The V gene's germline CDR1 is MDHEN and CDR2 SYDVKM. V shed 8 bases, J shed 2 bases, and the junction held 6 bases outside the gene matches. The CDR3 has 14 amino acids. CDR3 DNA: TGTGCCAGCGGGGGCACAGGGGGCAATCAGCCCCAGCATTTT. Its translation: CASGGTGGNQPQHF.

V gene TRBV29-1 combines with J gene TRBJ2-1, with D unclear. Germline V gene data show CDR1 as SQVTM and CDR2 as ANQGSEA. V was shortened by 0 bases and J by 9 bases, with 9 bases between the two germline ends. The CDR3 loop spans 12 amino acids. The CDR3 is CSVEDQQIEQFF. The DNA for the CDR3 is TGCAGCGTTGAAGACCAGCAGATTGAGCAGTTCTTC.

This clone was observed a single time. The chain has TRBV19 and TRBJ1-4; 9 bases map to TRBD1. CDR1 and CDR2 from the germline V gene are LNHDA and SQIVND (reference sequence). Trimming removed 11 bases from V and 8 bases from J; junction bases left unmatched: 9. CDR3 length: 13 residues. The CDR3 reads CAVNQGTGEKLFF. In DNA form, the CDR3 reads TGTGCCGTCAACCAGGGGACAGGGGAAAAACTGTTTTTT.

This clone was seen just once. The rearrangement uses TRBV5-6 and TRBJ1-1, with D hard to call. Germline CDR1 SGHDT, CDR2 YYEEEE. This CDR3 has 11 residues. Trimming removed 2 bases at V and 8 bases at J, with 7 bases between. CDR3 loop: CASSFGLEAFF. For the CDR3, the DNA is TGTGCCAGCAGCTTCGGTTTGGAAGCTTTCTTT.

V and J are TRBV9 and TRBJ2-1; 8 bases align to TRBD2. This CDR3 contains 16 residues. V was pared by 0 bases and J by 4 bases, with 6 bases of the junction left unmatched. CDR1 is SGDLS, CDR2 YYNGEE, per germline. This CDR3 is CASSVEISGEYNEQFF. The CDR3 DNA is TGTGCCAGCAGCGTAGAGATTAGCGGGGAGTACAATGAGCAGTTCTTC.

This clone has only a few counts. The chain links TRBV5-1 to TRBJ1-4; 9 nucleotides line up with TRBD1. Germline values: CDR1 SGHRS, CDR2 YFSETQ. Losses at the gene ends were 4 bases for V and 3 bases for J; bases not matched to a gene: 4. The CDR3 loop spans 15 amino acids. The CDR3 region is CASSPGTGPNEKLFF. Written as DNA, the CDR3 is TGCGCCAGCAGCCCCGGGACAGGGCCTAATGAAAAACTGTTTTTT. The variable domain in full, completed from reference TRBV5-1 and TRBJ1-4, reads KAGVTQTPRYLIKTRGQQVTLSCSPISGHRSVSWYQQTPGQGLQFLFEYFSETQRNKGNFPGRFSGRQFSNSRSEMNVSTLELGDSALYLCASSPGTGPNEKLFFGSGTQLSVL.

The gene calls are TRBV7-2 and TRBJ2-2; D is uncertain. V shed 6 bases and J shed 7 bases, with 12 bases lying between them. The CDR3 totals 13 residues. Germline lookup yields CDR1 SGHTA and CDR2 FQGNSA. CDR3 region: CASSSTWNGELFF. The CDR3 DNA reads TGTGCCAGCAGTTCGACTTGGAACGGGGAGCTGTTTTTT.

This clone was detected once. The chain uses TRBV19 and TRBJ1-2; no reliable D call. Per the germline V gene, CDR1 is LNHDA and CDR2 is SQIVND (reference sequence). This CDR3 is 17 amino acids long. V lost 3 bases and J 2 bases, leaving 19 bases between the germline ends. As DNA, the CDR3 is TGTGCCAGTAGTATGGGGATGGGAAGTGGGATCAACTATGGCTACACCTTC. This translates into CASSMGMGSGINYGYTF.

The chain links TRBV7-9 to TRBJ2-3; D uncertain. V gave up 1 base and J gave up 5 bases, with 7 bases separating them. CDR1 is SEHNR, CDR2 FQNEAQ, per germline (reference sequence). This CDR3 is built from 13 residues. The CDR3 bases are TGTGCCAGCAGCTTAGTGCCTCGAGATACGCAGTATTTT. It encodes CASSLVPRDTQYF.

This rearrangement joins TRBV25-1 to TRBJ1-6; no reliable D call. Germline V lookup: CDR1 MGHDK, CDR2 SYGVNS. V lost 2 bases and J 9 bases, leaving 11 bases between the germline ends. This CDR3 has 14 residues. CDR3 nucleotides: TGTGCCAGCAGTGAAATTGGGGTGGGTTCACCCCTCCACTTT. It specifies CASSEIGVGSPLHF.

The chain has TRBV28 and TRBJ2-7, with 9 bases fitting TRBD1. Per germline, CDR1 MDHEN and CDR2 SYDVKM. V lost 6 bases, J lost 4 bases, and 7 bases stayed unmatched. The CDR3 runs to 14 residues. CDR3 bases: TGTGCCAGCAGCCAACAGGGGGCGAGGTACGAGCAGTACTTC. Protein product: CASSQQGARYEQYF.

The J gene is TRBJ1-1, the V gene TRBV6-5; unclear D gene. Deletions cut 10 bases from V and 0 bases from J, with 15 bases between. The CDR3 is 14 residues long. The germline gives CDR1 MNHEY, CDR2 SVGAGI. The CDR3 nucleotides are TGTGCCACCCTAGCCAGGTCAATGAACACTGAAGCTTTCTTT. Translating gives CATLARSMNTEAFF.